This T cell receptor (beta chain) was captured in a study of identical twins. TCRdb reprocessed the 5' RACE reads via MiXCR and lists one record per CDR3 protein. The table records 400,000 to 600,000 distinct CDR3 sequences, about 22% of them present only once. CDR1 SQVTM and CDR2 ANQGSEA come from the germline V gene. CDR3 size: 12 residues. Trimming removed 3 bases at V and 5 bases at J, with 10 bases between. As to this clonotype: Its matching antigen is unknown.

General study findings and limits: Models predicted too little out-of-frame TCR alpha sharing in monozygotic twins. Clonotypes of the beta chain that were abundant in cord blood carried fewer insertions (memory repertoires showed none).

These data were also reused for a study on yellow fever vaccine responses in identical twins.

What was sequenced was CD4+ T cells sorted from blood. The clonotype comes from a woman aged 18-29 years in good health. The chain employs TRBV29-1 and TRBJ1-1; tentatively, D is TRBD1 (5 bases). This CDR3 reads CSVDREVTEAFF. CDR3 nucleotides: TGCAGCGTTGACAGGGAGGTGACTGAAGCTTTCTTT.